Listed here are 4 T cell receptor beta chains from one sample, sequenced in a study of vaccination and CD4 T cells after COVID-19. CD4+ T cells that had been cultured provided DNA sequenced with the Oncomine TCR Beta short-read assay. The source of extracted genomic DNA was cultured CD4+ T cells. TCRdb itself ran the PCR reads through MiXCR, one entry per CDR3 protein. The sample has thousands of distinct CDR3 sequences; 41% are singletons. Treatment indicated: approximately 11-day PBMC culture with coronavirus spike peptide pools or control peptides (ViraFEST assay). Investigators obtained the unexposed donor's CD4+ T cells before the COVID-19 pandemic (2011-2018). Which antigens these TCRs recognize remains unknown. The sample comprised CD4+ T cells from blood, cultured in vitro. The source is a human donor in good health.

The rearrangement links TRBV28 to TRBJ2-1, with TRBD2 matching over 9 bases. The CDR3 extends over 15 amino acids. Germline CDR1 reads MDHEN; CDR2 reads SYDVKM. V was clipped by 2 bases and J by 7 bases; unmatched bases: 6. CDR3 nucleotide sequence: TGTGCCAGCAGTTTAGGCGGGAGGGCCAGGAATGAGCAGTTCTTC. Translation gives CASSLGGRARNEQFF.

A few counts support this clonotype. This rearrangement joins TRBV6-5 to TRBJ1-5, with D uncertain. CDR3 size: 15 residues. Per the germline V gene, CDR1 is MNHEY and CDR2 is SVGAGI. The V and J ends lost 0 bases and 4 bases respectively, with 10 bases between them. The CDR3 region has the DNA TGTGCCAGCAGTTACTCGAGGCAGACGAATCAGCCCCAGCATTTT. Its translation is CASSYSRQTNQPQHF.

V gene TRBV5-4 combines with J gene TRBJ2-2, with 10 bases that match TRBD1. The trim removed 4 bases at V and 4 bases at J, leaving 10 bases unmatched. The CDR3 consists of 17 residues. The germline V gene encodes CDR1 SGHNT and CDR2 YYREEE (reference sequence). The CDR3 reads CASSIRQGAPVTGELFF. In nucleotides, the CDR3 is TGTGCCAGCAGCATTAGACAGGGGGCTCCCGTCACCGGGGAGCTGTTTTTT.

This clonotype has more than one count but fewer than ten. The chain couples TRBV28 to TRBJ1-2; no clear D. Germline lookup yields CDR1 MDHEN and CDR2 SYDVKM. The V gene lost 4 bases and the J gene lost 2 bases, with 11 bases spanning the gap. This CDR3 contains 14 residues. Written as DNA, the CDR3 is TGTGCCAGCAGTTCCCCCGCCGGAAACTATGGCTACACCTTC. The encoded protein is CASSSPAGNYGYTF.